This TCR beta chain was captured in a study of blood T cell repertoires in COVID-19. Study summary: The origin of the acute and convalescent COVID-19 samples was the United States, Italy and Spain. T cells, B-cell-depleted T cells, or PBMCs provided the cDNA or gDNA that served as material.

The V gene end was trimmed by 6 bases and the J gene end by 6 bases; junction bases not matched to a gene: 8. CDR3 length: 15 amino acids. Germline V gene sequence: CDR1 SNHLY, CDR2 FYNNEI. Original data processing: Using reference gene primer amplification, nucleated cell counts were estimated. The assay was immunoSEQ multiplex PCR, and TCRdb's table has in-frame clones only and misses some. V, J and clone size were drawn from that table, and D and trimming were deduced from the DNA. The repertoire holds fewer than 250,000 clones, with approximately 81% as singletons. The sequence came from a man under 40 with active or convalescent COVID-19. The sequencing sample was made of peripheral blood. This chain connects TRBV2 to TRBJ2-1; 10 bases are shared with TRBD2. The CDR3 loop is CASRTTSGNGNEQFF. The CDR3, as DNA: TGTGCCAGCAGAACCACTAGCGGGAATGGCAATGAGCAGTTCTTC.